This T cell receptor (beta chain) was sequenced in a study of T cell responses to AZD1222 COVID-19 vaccine (dated by TCRdb to the early 2020s). About the investigation overall: AZD1222 recipients whose second dose came at about 4 weeks and those whose second dose came at about 12 weeks were combined into one group, since spike-specific TCR depth and breadth did not differ between the two schedules. Trial participants were enrolled by age into 18-55, 56-69 and 70-plus year subgroups, with approximately 150, 30 and 60 TCR-sequenced participants respectively. A total of 233 trial participants underwent TCR sequencing, of whom approximately 200 had received two doses of AZD1222 and approximately 26 had received two doses of the MenACWY control vaccine. Paper-wide results and their limitations: CD4 TCRs associated with the vaccine covered the entire spike protein, and the dominant responses were in regions 160-218 and 743-854. Conclusions about previously exposed vaccinees are limited because only six or seven AZD1222 recipients were SARS-CoV-2 seropositive at baseline. In the small 56-69-year group, the increase in depth fell short of significance, most likely because of low power. No day 14 peak-response samples were available, so repertoires were characterized only after the peak T cell response. Participants were mostly white British and included more females than males, and it was suggested by the authors that clonal diversity may have been underestimated. A significant rise in spike-specific TCR breadth and depth was observed after two AZD1222 doses relative to day 0 and relative to MenACWY recipients. Nearly half of unique spike-specific TCRs reportedly recognized epitopes outside regions mutated in the B.1.351 and B.1.1.7 variants.

Trimming at the junction amounts to 8 bases on V and 8 bases on J, and the germline ends lie 22 bases apart. The CDR3 runs 15 residues from the cysteine to the phenylalanine. Only the CDR3 portion is preserved as DNA: 45 bases, with reading frame beginning at the first base. CDR1 and CDR2, looked up from the germline V gene, are MNHEY and SVGAGI. Worth noting for this clone: The antigen this receptor binds is unknown. No base quality values were provided; no much bigger clone lies one nucleotide off.

Interpreted using the paper, the time point label stands for: baseline before first vaccination. The vaccinee samples were drawn from two UK trials, COV001 and COV002, one of which was a single-blind randomized controlled phase 2/3 trial testing AZD1222 (ChAdOx1 nCoV-19) in healthy adults. For TCRbeta chain sequencing, PBMC samples from trial participants were taken at day 0 and at day 28 after the second dose. The CDR3 regions of human TCRbeta chains were subjected to immunosequencing. In the paper's pipeline: TCRs in the repertoires were matched against a reference library of SARS-CoV-2-specific TCRs that had been generated with the MIRA antigen-specificity platform. Breadth meant the fraction of unique TCRs that were SARS-CoV-2-associated, whereas depth meant the fraction of total T cells that were SARS-CoV-2-associated. Using the MIRA data, each spike-specific TCR was mapped to the spike region that the TCR reacts to and placed in a CD4 or CD8 class. Log10-transformed breadth and depth values were compared by one-way ANOVA with Sidak's multiple comparisons tests. TCRdb holds this immuneACCESS table with in-frame rearrangements only. Some clones are missing; in checked studies, unresolved V genes explain under half, and the rest has no known cause. That table is the source of V, J and clone size, and D and trimming were worked out from the DNA. This sample comprises about 130,000 clones, over 75% of them detected only once. The ten biggest clones cover 2.8% of the sample.

The sample in question was peripheral blood, obtained on day 0 of AZD1222 vaccination. The chain uses TRBV6-5 and TRBJ2-1; TRBD2 is a weak D gene call, 5 bases matching. This clonotype was sampled from an adult in good health. The DNA sequence is as follows: TGTGCCAGCCTGGAGGTGAGCGAGGGTTTTCATGAGCAGTTCTTC. It translates to CASLEVSEGFHEQFF.